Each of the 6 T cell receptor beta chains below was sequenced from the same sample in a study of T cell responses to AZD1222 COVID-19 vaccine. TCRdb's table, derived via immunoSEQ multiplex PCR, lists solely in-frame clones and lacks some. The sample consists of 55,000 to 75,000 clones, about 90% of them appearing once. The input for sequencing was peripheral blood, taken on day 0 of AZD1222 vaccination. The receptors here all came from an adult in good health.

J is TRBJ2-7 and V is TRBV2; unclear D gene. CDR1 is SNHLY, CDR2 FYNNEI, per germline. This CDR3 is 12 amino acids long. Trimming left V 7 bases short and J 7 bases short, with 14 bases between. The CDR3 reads CASTWTEGEQYF. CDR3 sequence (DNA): TGTGCCAGCACCTGGACGGAAGGGGAGCAGTACTTC.

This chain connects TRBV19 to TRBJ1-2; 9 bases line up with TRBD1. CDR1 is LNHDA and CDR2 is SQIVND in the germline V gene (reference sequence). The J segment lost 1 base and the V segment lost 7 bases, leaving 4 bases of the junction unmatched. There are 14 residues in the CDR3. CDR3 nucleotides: TGTGCCAGTACTACAGGGGGCAGTAACTATGGCTACACCTTC. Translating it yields CASTTGGSNYGYTF.

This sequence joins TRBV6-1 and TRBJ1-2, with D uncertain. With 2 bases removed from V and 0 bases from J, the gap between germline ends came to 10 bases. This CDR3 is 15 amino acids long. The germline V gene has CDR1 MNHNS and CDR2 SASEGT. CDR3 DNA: TGTGCCAGCAGTGAAATATACGGTGCTAACTATGGCTACACCTTC. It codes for CASSEIYGANYGYTF.

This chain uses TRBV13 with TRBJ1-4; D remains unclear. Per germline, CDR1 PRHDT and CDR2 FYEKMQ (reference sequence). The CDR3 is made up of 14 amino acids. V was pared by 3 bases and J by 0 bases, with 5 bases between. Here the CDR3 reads CASSFSTTNEKLFF. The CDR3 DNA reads TGTGCCAGCAGCTTTAGTACAACTAATGAAAAACTGTTTTTT.

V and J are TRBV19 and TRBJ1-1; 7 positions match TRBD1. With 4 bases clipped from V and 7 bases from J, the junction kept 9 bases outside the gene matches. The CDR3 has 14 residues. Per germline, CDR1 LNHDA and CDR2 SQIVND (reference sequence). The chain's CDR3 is CASSTPGQPFEAFF. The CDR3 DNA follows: TGTGCCAGTAGTACCCCGGGACAGCCTTTTGAAGCTTTCTTT. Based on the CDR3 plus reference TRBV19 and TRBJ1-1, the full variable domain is DGGITQSPKYLFRKEGQNVTLSCEQNLNHDAMYWYRQDPGQGLRLIYYSQIVNDFQKGDIAEGYSVSREKKESFPLTVTSAQKNPTAFYLCASSTPGQPFEAFFGQGTRLTVV.

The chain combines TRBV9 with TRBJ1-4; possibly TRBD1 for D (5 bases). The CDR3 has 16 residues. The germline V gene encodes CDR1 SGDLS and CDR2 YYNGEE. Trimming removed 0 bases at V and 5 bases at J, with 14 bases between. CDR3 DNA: TGTGCCAGCAGCGTAGGACCCGGGACGGGGAATGAAAAACTGTTTTTT. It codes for CASSVGPGTGNEKLFF.